This section outlines one T cell receptor beta chain sequence together with its context. Germline values: CDR1 SQVTM, CDR2 ANQGSEA. The CDR3 extends over 10 amino acids. V was shortened by 6 bases and J by 8 bases, with 8 bases between the two germline ends. The entry originates in a study of blood T cell repertoires in COVID-19. Only in-frame clones appear in the TCRdb table, and some are missing; sequencing was by immunoSEQ multiplex PCR. Of around 260,000 clones in the sample, 80% to 90% were seen once. This receptor was identified in a man aged 30 to 39 with acute or convalescent COVID-19. The rearrangement joins TRBV29-1 to TRBJ2-1, with D maybe TRBD2 (6 bases). Sequenced material: peripheral blood. CDR3 protein: CSVGTYEQFF. CDR3 nucleotides: TGCAGCGTGGGGACTTATGAGCAGTTCTTC.